Described below is a single TCR beta chain sequence and its context. Its antigen is currently not known. No base quality information exists; no much larger clone differs at one position. The germline V gene supplies CDR1 SGHTA and CDR2 FQGNSA. V is cut by 1 base and J by 7 bases, and the space between the germline ends is 14 bases. Reading from cysteine to phenylalanine, the CDR3 counts 15 amino acids. The read is trimmed to its CDR3 DNA, 45 bases read in frame from base 1. Read against the paper, the sample's time point label means: baseline before first vaccination. Vaccinee samples were obtained from the UK trials COV001 and COV002, which included a single-blind randomized controlled phase 2/3 trial of AZD1222 (ChAdOx1 nCoV-19) in healthy adults. For TCRbeta chain sequencing, PBMC samples were collected from trial participants at day 0 and at day 28 after the second dose. This entry belongs to a study of T cell responses to AZD1222 COVID-19 vaccine (dated by TCRdb to the early 2020s). Study-wide context: AZD1222 recipients whose second dose came at about 4 weeks and those whose second dose came at about 12 weeks were combined into one group, since spike-specific TCR depth and breadth did not differ between the two schedules. Trial participants were enrolled into age subgroups of 18-55, 56-69 and 70-plus years, which contained around 140, 26 and 57 TCR-sequenced participants, respectively. TCR sequencing was performed for roughly 250 trial participants, of whom about 200 were given two doses of AZD1222 and around 26 were given two doses of MenACWY control vaccine. Summary of the overall study and its limitations: Because no day 14 peak-response samples were available, the repertoires could be characterized only after the peak T cell response. Participants were mostly white British and included more females than males, and it was suggested by the authors that clonal diversity may have been underestimated. Vaccine-associated CD4 TCRs spanned the whole spike protein, with dominant responses in regions 160-218 and 743-854. After two AZD1222 doses, both the breadth and the depth of spike-specific TCRs were significantly higher than at day 0 and than in MenACWY recipients. Reportedly, almost half of the unique spike-specific TCRs recognized epitopes lying outside the regions that are mutated in the B.1.351 and B.1.1.7 variants. The 56-69-year group was small, and its depth increase did not reach significance, likely because of low power. Only five to seven AZD1222 recipients were SARS-CoV-2 seropositive at baseline, limiting conclusions about previously exposed vaccinees.

The CDR3 regions of human TCRbeta chains were subjected to immunosequencing. Per the original workflow: TCRs in the repertoires were compared against a reference library of SARS-CoV-2-specific TCRs that had been generated with the MIRA antigen-specificity platform. Breadth meant the fraction of unique TCRs that were SARS-CoV-2-associated, whereas depth meant the fraction of total T cells that were SARS-CoV-2-associated. Using the MIRA data, every spike-specific TCR was mapped to the spike region that the TCR reacted to and assigned to either a CD4 or a CD8 class. Log10-transformed breadth and depth values were compared by one-way ANOVA with Sidak's multiple comparisons tests. The source is immuneACCESS, and TCRdb retained only in-frame sequences with V and J called. Part of the clones is not carried over; for the studies checked, unresolved V genes explain less than half of this, and the remainder is unexplained. V, J and clone size are those of that table, while D and trimming were read from the DNA. The sample profile shows tens of thousands of clones; under 90% of them were found once. The ten largest clonotypes hold roughly 2.5% of the sample.

This TCR derives from an adult in good health. In this chain, TRBV7-2 is recombined with TRBJ2-1; the D gene is perhaps TRBD1, on 7 matching bases. The input for sequencing was peripheral blood, taken on day 0 of AZD1222 vaccination. This receptor has the CDR3 CASSLGRGTDNEQFF. The nucleotide sequence reads as follows: TGTGCCAGCAGCTTAGGCCGGGGGACAGATAATGAGCAGTTCTTC.